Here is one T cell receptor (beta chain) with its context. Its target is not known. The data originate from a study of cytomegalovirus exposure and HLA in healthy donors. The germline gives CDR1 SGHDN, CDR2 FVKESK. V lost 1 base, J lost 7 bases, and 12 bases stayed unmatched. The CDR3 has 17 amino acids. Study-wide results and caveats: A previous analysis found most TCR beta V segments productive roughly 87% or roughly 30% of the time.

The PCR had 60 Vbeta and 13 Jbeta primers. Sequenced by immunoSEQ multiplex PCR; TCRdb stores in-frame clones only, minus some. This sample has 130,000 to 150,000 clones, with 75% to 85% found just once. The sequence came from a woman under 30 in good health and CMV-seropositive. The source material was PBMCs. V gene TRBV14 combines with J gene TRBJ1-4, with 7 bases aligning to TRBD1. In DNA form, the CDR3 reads TGTGCCAGCAGCCAAGGTCAAACAGGGGAGAGAGGTGAAAAACTGTTTTTT. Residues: CASSQGQTGERGEKLFF.